This is a list of T cell receptor beta chains from one sample in a study of T cells in Graves' hyperthyroidism and ophthalmopathy. In TCRdb, the multiplex PCR reads were re-called with MiXCR into one record per CDR3 protein. The sample has about 350,000 distinct CDR3 sequences; roughly 20% are singletons. The material sequenced was blood. The receptors here all came from a woman aged 40 to 50 with Graves' ophthalmopathy. The CDR3 runs from the conserved cysteine through the conserved F or W.

V: TRBV11-1
CDR3: CASSPGTSGRASYNEQFF

V: TRBV20-1
CDR3: CSARGQGATAEAFF

V: TRBV25-1
CDR3: CASSEYGGYEQYF

V: TRBV12-3/TRBV12-4
CDR3: CASSFLSYEQYF

V: TRBV28
CDR3: CASTARRYGYTF

V: TRBV28
CDR3: CASTVTGDTEAFF

V: TRBV3-1
CDR3: CASSQDREPTYNEQFF

V: TRBV28
CDR3: CASRPTRLGIYEQYF

V: TRBV15
CDR3: CATSRRYSGGAYEQYF

V: TRBV12-3/TRBV12-4
CDR3: CASRRTRTAEQYF

V: TRBV28
CDR3: CASSSEFYTLHF

V: TRBV20-1
CDR3: CSARVGPGQSKIYSNQPQHF

V: TRBV7-6
CDR3: CASSLSPGNEGLSYEQYF

V: TRBV20-1
CDR3: CSARVYWDGDTEAFF

V: TRBV6-2/TRBV6-3
CDR3: CASAAGAKQYF

V: TRBV28
CDR3: CASSLGSSGRRGAKNIQYF

V: TRBV19
CDR3: CATRQEAGTYEQYF

V: TRBV19
CDR3: CASSPAGTGVYGYTF

V: TRBV12-3/TRBV12-4
CDR3: CASTITGTGTEAFF

V: TRBV11-2
CDR3: CASSLGPSGHPINYEQYF

V: TRBV6-2/TRBV6-3
CDR3: CASSTGTYDTGELFF

V: TRBV15
CDR3: CATSRDIVDRVSNQPQHF

V: TRBV5-1
CDR3: CASTQAGLPGRAGELFF

V: TRBV6-1
CDR3: CASSEALRGGNYGYTF

V: TRBV30
CDR3: CACTGTGETNYGYTF

V: TRBV7-8
CDR3: CASSFTRDEQYF

V: TRBV14
CDR3: CVSSQVSGTGTGELFF

V: TRBV6-2/TRBV6-3
CDR3: CASSSRLAGVETQYF

V: TRBV29-1
CDR3: CSVEDRVRQVF

V: TRBV6-2/TRBV6-3
CDR3: CASSYLSGNGNQPQHF

V: TRBV6-5
CDR3: CASSYPFGTGGGYEQYF

V: TRBV12-3/TRBV12-4
CDR3: CASSLFTGKGTEAFF

V: TRBV12-3/TRBV12-4
CDR3: CASSFARTGTEQYF

V: TRBV30
CDR3: CAWRVDRVKSPLHF

V: TRBV12-3/TRBV12-4
CDR3: CASSSDRETKETQYF

V: TRBV5-6
CDR3: CASSPHQGKVGYEQYF

V: TRBV5-1
CDR3: CASILRRGPRGTGELFF

V: TRBV6-5
CDR3: CASSLGQGGFYEQYF

V: TRBV28
CDR3: CASSLPLAGGPETQYF

V: TRBV28
CDR3: CASSEWRVYEQYF

V: TRBV30
CDR3: CAWTYKDSSGTGELFF

V: TRBV28
CDR3: CASSISSSGANVLTF

V: TRBV12-3/TRBV12-4
CDR3: CASSSGTGGLETQYF

V: TRBV6-1
CDR3: CASSERGGDTQYF

V: TRBV20-1
CDR3: CSLQRGGRRRTETQYF

V: TRBV5-4
CDR3: CASSSKSRGTGELFF

V: TRBV2
CDR3: CASSDFGGAKYGYTF

V: TRBV6-1
CDR3: CASTRQGASYEQYF

V: TRBV30
CDR3: CASSSGTFAHFSGNTIYF

V: TRBV7-9
CDR3: CASSLARTVPGDEQYF

V: TRBV6-5
CDR3: CASRRTEVTGELFF

V: TRBV30
CDR3: CAWRSRGRDEQYF

V: TRBV5-1
CDR3: CASSWDGGAYGYTF

V: TRBV27
CDR3: CASSRRGLAGETQYF

V: TRBV18
CDR3: CASSPQGARFDIQYF

V: TRBV6-1
CDR3: CASSPNGNGQPQHF